This entry features one T cell receptor (beta chain) sequence. The target antigen is unknown. The approximately 120-subject validation cohort, separate from the approximately 670-subject first cohort, included the donors. Germline CDR1 and CDR2: MNHEY and SMNVEV (reference sequence). This CDR3 has 15 residues. Trimming removed 3 bases from V and 1 base from J, with 9 bases in between. This table comes from immunoSEQ multiplex PCR, and its TCRdb copy is limited to in-frame clones, with some not included. Here the sample spans tens of thousands of clones, approximately 94% being singletons. The data stem from a study of cytomegalovirus exposure and HLA in healthy donors. Study at large: Later analysis reported that the 110 or so validation repertoires shared the platform of the approximately 670 first-cohort repertoires. Study observations and caveats: There were a few CMV-associated chains whose specificity for CMV antigens was confirmed in vitro. Cytomegalovirus association was listed for roughly 160 TCR beta chains.

The sequencing input was PBMCs. The chain employs TRBV27 and TRBJ2-2, with D possibly TRBD1 on 5 matching bases. The clonotype was recovered from a man aged 18 to 29 in good health and CMV-seropositive. The CDR3 loop is CASSFWGWNTGELFF. The CDR3 nucleotides read TGTGCCAGCAGTTTTTGGGGCTGGAACACCGGGGAGCTGTTTTTT.